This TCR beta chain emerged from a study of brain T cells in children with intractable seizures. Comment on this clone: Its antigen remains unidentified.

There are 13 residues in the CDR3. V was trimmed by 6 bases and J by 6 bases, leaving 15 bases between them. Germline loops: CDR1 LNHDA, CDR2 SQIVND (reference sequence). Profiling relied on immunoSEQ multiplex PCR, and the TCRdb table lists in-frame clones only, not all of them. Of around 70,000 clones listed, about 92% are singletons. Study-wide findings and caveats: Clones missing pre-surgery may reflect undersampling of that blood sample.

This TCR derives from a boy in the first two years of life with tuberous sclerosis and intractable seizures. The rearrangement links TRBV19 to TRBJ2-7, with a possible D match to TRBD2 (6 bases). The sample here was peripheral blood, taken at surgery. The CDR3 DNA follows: TGTGCCAGTAGCCCGACTAGTGTGCTCGAGCAGTACTTC. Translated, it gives CASSPTSVLEQYF.